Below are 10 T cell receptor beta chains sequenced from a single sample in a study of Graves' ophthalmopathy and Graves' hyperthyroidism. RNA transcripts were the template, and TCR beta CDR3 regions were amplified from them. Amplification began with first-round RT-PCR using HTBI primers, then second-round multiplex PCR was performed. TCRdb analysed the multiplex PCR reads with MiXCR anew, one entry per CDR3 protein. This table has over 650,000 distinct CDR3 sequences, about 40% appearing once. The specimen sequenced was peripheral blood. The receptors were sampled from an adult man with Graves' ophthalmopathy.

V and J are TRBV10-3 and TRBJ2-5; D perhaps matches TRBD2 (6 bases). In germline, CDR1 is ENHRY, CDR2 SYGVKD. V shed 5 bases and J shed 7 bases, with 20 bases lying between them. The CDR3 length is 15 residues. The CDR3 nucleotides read TGTGCCATCAGTTATGGGTTAGCGGCCCAAAGGACCCAGTACTTC. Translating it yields CAISYGLAAQRTQYF.

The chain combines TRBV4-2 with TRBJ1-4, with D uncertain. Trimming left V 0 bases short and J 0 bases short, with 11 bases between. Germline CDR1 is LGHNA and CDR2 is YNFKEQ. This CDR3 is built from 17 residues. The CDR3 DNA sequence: TGTGCCAGCAGCCAAGATTGGCGGACTGCAACTAATGAAAAACTGTTTTTT. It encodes CASSQDWRTATNEKLFF.

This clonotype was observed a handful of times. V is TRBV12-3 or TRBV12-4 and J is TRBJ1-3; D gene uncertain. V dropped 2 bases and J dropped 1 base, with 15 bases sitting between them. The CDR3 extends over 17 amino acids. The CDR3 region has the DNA TGTGCCAGCAGTTTATGGTTGGCAGCAAATTCTGGAAACACCATATATTTT. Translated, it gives CASSLWLAANSGNTIYF.

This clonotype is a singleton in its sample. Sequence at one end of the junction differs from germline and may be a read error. CDR3 DNA: TGCAGCGTTGAAGTAACCCGCTCTGGGACCAACATCCTGACTTTC. It specifies CSVEVTRSGTNILTF. This sequence joins TRBV29-1 and TRBJ2-6; tentatively, D is TRBD1 or TRBD2 (5 bases each). In germline, CDR1 is SQVTM, CDR2 ANQGSEA. This CDR3 has 15 amino acids. The full variable domain, rest sourced from reference TRBV29-1 and TRBJ2-6, is SAVISQKPSRDICQRGTSLTIQCQVDSQVTMMFWYRQQPGQSLTLIATANQGSEATYESGFVIDKFPISRPNLTFSTLTVSNMSPEDSSIYLCSVEVTRSGTNILTFGAGSRLTVL.

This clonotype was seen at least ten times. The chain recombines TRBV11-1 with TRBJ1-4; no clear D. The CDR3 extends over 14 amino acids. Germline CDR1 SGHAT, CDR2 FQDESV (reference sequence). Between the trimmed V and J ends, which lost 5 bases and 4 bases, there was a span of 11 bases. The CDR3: CASSIGINNEKLFF. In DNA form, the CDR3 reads TGTGCCAGCAGCATCGGAATCAATAATGAAAAACTGTTTTTT.

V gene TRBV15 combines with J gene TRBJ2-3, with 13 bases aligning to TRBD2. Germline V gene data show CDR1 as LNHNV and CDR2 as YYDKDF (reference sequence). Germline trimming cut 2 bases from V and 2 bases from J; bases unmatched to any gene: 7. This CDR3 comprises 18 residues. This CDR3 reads CATSRSRGLAGNTDTQYF. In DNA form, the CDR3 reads TGTGCCACCAGCAGATCCAGGGGACTAGCGGGAAACACAGATACGCAGTATTTT.

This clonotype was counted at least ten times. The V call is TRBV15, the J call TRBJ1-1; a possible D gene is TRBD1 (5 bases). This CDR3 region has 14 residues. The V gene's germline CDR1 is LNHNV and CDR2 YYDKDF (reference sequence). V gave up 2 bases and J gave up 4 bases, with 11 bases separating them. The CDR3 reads CATSRTGGPTEAFF. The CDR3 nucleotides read TGTGCCACCAGCAGAACTGGGGGTCCCACTGAAGCTTTCTTT.

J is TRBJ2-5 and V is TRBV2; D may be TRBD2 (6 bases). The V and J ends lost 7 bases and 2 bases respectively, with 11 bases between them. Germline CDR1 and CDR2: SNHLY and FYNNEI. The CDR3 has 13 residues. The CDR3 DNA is TGTGCCAGCAATCGGGAGCTACAAGAGACCCAGTACTTC. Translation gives CASNRELQETQYF.

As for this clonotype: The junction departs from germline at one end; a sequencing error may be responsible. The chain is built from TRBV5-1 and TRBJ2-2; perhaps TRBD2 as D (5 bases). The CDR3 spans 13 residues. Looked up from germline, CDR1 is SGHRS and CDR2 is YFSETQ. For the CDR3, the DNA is TGCGCCAGCAGCCCTAGTGAGACCGGGGAGCTGCTTTTT. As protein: CASSPSETGELLF.

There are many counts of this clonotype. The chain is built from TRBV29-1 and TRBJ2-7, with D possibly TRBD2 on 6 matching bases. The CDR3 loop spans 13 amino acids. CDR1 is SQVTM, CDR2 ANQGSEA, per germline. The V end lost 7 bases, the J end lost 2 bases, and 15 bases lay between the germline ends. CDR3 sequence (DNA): TGCAGCGCCCGTGGACTACCAGCCTACGAGCAGTACTTC. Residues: CSARGLPAYEQYF.